The source of this T cell receptor (beta chain) is a study of tumor and adjacent non-tumor tissue in lung cancer (dated by TCRdb to between 2018 and 2020). As for the study more broadly: By cancer type, the cohort comprised 11 to 12 adenocarcinoma patients, 2 squamous cell carcinoma patients and 1 small cell lung cancer patient. For each patient, one tumor sample and one normal lung sample were taken, giving 25 to 30 paired specimens that underwent TCRbeta CDR3 sequencing. In total, sequencing yielded 100 million to 150 million productive TCRbeta reads, which works out to an average of about 4 million reads per sample. The study compared bulk TCRbeta repertoires between lung tumor tissue and matched distant non-tumor lung tissue from fewer than 19 lung cancer patients. Among the approximately 15 patients, ages ranged from about 30 to 85 years, 10 were men and 5 were women, and disease was TNM stage I to III.

RNA was isolated from bulk, unsorted tissue, and RNA quality was assessed with a NanoDrop ND-1000 and an Agilent 2100. The donors were newly diagnosed lung cancer patients admitted for thoracic surgery in China from August to November 2014 who had not received prior chemotherapy. Patients with previous radiotherapy or chemotherapy, or with another concurrent cancer, were excluded from the study. Pieces of surgical tissue measuring about 1-2 cm3 were kept in RNAlater solution and stored at -80 degrees C until use. Library creation used multiplex PCR. For sequencing, an Illumina HiSeq 2500 was employed. Following protocols modified from ARM-PCR, the researchers constructed TCRbeta libraries through three rounds of nested PCR with primers (Table S4). PCR products of 200-500 bp were gel-excised and purified with the QIAquick gel extraction kit before sequencing. In the source study's methods: Trimmomatic was used to clean the reads, FLASH merged the cleaned reads into complete CDR3 sequences, and MiTCR assigned the sequences to V(D)J germline segments. Clonal diversity was calculated as the inverse Simpson's index using VDJtools. A read counted as productive if the sequence was in-frame and lacked a premature stop codon. TCRdb reprocessed the public reads (quality trimming at Q25 with fastp, clone calling with MiXCR) and kept in-frame beta chains. Entries that share a CDR3 protein sequence are merged under the most common genes and DNA. These V and J calls are TCRdb output, not the study's own analysis. The sample contains roughly 140,000 distinct CDR3 sequences, around two thirds of them found a single time. The ten largest clones represent 18% of the sample.

Broader findings and caveats from the paper: TCR diversity was significantly higher in younger patients, and greater tumor TCR diversity was associated with shorter overall survival and shorter disease-free survival. Significantly higher TCR diversity (inverse Simpson) was observed in tumor tissue than in normal lung tissue (approximately 440 vs 150, P = 0.0075, Mann-Whitney U test). Neither the sequencing platform nor unique molecular identifiers are named or mentioned anywhere in the methods. Because peripheral blood was not sequenced, blood TCRbeta repertoires in the lung cancer patients of the study were not examined. Only approximately 14 patients were in the cohort, and the authors stated that larger samples and more detailed clinical data are needed. The top 100 clones made up a significantly larger cumulative share of the repertoire in normal lung than in tumor tissue.

About this clonotype: It has no known antigen specificity. It is likely a read error, because the conserved phenylalanine at the end of the CDR3 is missing.

Compared with germline, V lacks 8 bases and J lacks 3 bases; bases without a gene match: 15. The CDR3 length is 16 residues, termini included. Only the CDR3 DNA stays, 48 bases, in frame from base 1. Based on the germline V gene, the CDR1 and CDR2 sequences are SGHNT and YENEEA. The TCR was taken from a man aged 55-75 years with small cell lung cancer. Source material: lung tumor tissue. The V and J segments used are TRBV11-3 and TRBJ2-7; TRBD2 matches 8 bases in the middle. Here the CDR3 is given as CASCSPERGGLYEQYL. The nucleotides read TGTGCCAGCTGTTCGCCTGAACGCGGGGGGCTCTACGAGCAGTACTTG.